The entry below describes one T cell receptor (beta chain). Its antigen remains unknown. TCRdb's copy holds only in-frame clones and misses some; the assay was immunoSEQ multiplex PCR. The sample consists of under 50,000 clones, 80% to 95% of them appearing once. V lost 1 base to trimming and J lost 2 bases; unmatched junction nucleotides: 4. The CDR3 length is 16 residues. Germline values: CDR1 LNHDA, CDR2 SQIVND (reference sequence). The data were taken from a study of cytomegalovirus exposure and HLA in healthy donors. Study-wide results and limits: Most TCR sequences showed up rarely, but some public TCRs showed up in many donors.

Separation from the 666-subject first cohort characterized the roughly 120-subject validation cohort, to which the donors belonged. Specimen: PBMCs. The TCR sequence derives from a woman between 18 and 29 years old in good health and CMV-seronegative. The chain employs TRBV19 and TRBJ2-2, with 7 bases that match TRBD1. The CDR3: CASSIGGQVNTGELFF. The DNA for the CDR3 is TGTGCCAGTAGTATAGGAGGACAGGTTAACACCGGGGAGCTGTTTTTT.